The next 17 T cell receptor beta chains were all read from a single sample in a study of molecular identifiers for immune sequencing clone quantification. Using its own MiXCR run on the PCR reads, TCRdb lists one record per CDR3 protein. Of about 67,000 distinct CDR3 sequences in the sample, about 17% were seen once. The specimen sequenced was naive CD8+ T cells from blood, with Jurkat cell RNA spiked in. Subset denoted: FACS-sorted CD8+CD4-CCR7+CD45RA+ naive T cells. Every receptor here comes from a human donor in good health. Some libraries in this study had Jurkat cell RNA spiked in.

This clonotype appeared many times. CDR3 in amino acids: CASTPRGQSTDTQYF. Here the CDR3 DNA reads TGTGCCAGCACCCCGCGGGGACAGAGCACAGATACGCAGTATTTT. The chain recombines TRBV5-4 with TRBJ2-3, with a weak D call TRBD1 (7 bases). The ends were cut back, 6 bases at V and 0 bases at J, with 14 bases in the middle. The CDR3 sequence is 15 residues long. The germline CDR1 and CDR2 sequences are SGHNT and YYREEE (reference sequence). The full variable domain, with the rest looked up from reference TRBV5-4 and TRBJ2-3, is ETGVTQSPTHLIKTRGQQVTLRCSSQSGHNTVSWYQQALGQGPQFIFQYYREEENGRGNFPPRFSGLQFPNYSSELNVNALELDDSALYLCASTPRGQSTDTQYFGPGTRLTVL.

Remarks on this clonotype: This clone may be a read error of a much larger clone one base away. The rearrangement joins TRBV30 to TRBJ2-1; D not certain. This CDR3 spans 12 amino acids. Germline CDR1 reads GTSNPN; CDR2 reads SVGIG (reference sequence). CDR3 nucleotide sequence: TGTGCCCGGAGCCCGAACGTCAATGAGCAGTTCTTC. This translates into CARSPNVNEQFF.

This clonotype has at least ten counts. The V and J genes are TRBV7-2 and TRBJ2-1; D might be TRBD2 (5 bases). V dropped 1 base and J dropped 8 bases, with 15 bases sitting between them. The CDR3 is 15 amino acids. The germline CDR1 and CDR2 sequences are SGHTA and FQGNSA. The CDR3 reads CASSLVFGMNHEQFF. The CDR3 DNA sequence: TGTGCCAGCAGCTTAGTGTTCGGGATGAACCATGAGCAGTTCTTC.

Of note for this clonotype: Given a much more abundant clone one base away, this may be a read error. The V gene is TRBV27, the J gene TRBJ1-1; D unclear. CDR1 is MNHEY and CDR2 is SMNVEV in the germline V gene (reference sequence). The CDR3 totals 12 residues. The CDR3 DNA reads TGTGCCAGCAGTTTAGGCGGTGCTGAAGATTTCTTT. This sequence encodes CASSLGGAEDFF.

This clonotype was observed at least ten times. The chain recombines TRBV4-1 with TRBJ2-5; D is uncertain. The CDR3 spans 15 residues. Trimming removed 1 base from V and 1 base from J, with 10 bases in between. Per germline, CDR1 MGHRA and CDR2 YSYEKL. The CDR3, as DNA: TGCGCCAGCAGCCAAGTTTTCCCATCCCAAGAGACCCAGTACTTC. It specifies CASSQVFPSQETQYF.

This clonotype has just a few counts. J is TRBJ2-5 and V is TRBV11-2; 7 positions match TRBD2. Germline-derived CDR1 and CDR2 are SGHAT and FQNNGV. After removal of 5 bases from V and 5 bases from J, the junction contained 14 bases not matched to a gene. The CDR3 has 16 amino acids. For the CDR3, the DNA is TGTGCCAGCAGCCGCCGGGTGCGGGAGATTCCGGAGACCCAGTACTTC. This gives the protein CASSRRVREIPETQYF.

V usage is TRBV28 and J usage is TRBJ2-7, with 10 bases lining up with TRBD1. This CDR3 has 15 residues. In germline, CDR1 is MDHEN, CDR2 SYDVKM. V lost 3 bases and J lost 4; bases outside the gene matches: 6. CDR3 region: CASSFPRDRGYEQYF. CDR3 DNA sequence: TGTGCCAGCAGTTTTCCCAGGGACAGGGGTTACGAGCAGTACTTC.

The sample holds many counts of this clonotype. The J gene is TRBJ1-4, the V gene TRBV7-9; D is unclear. V was shortened by 1 base and J by 3 bases, with 12 bases between the two germline ends. CDR1 and CDR2 from the germline V gene are SEHNR and FQNEAQ (reference sequence). The CDR3 is 16 residues long. In DNA form, the CDR3 reads TGTGCCAGCAGCTTAGTGGGCGGCAGCTCTAATGAAAAACTGTTTTTT. Translation gives CASSLVGGSSNEKLFF.

The chain recombines TRBV9 with TRBJ1-1; TRBD1 is a possible D gene (5 bases). Germline lookup yields CDR1 SGDLS and CDR2 YYNGEE. The CDR3 is 16 residues long. V lost 9 bases and J 1 base, leaving 22 bases between the germline ends. The CDR3: CAIIFPREAPNTEAFF. The CDR3 DNA sequence: TGTGCCATCATTTTCCCCAGGGAAGCGCCGAACACTGAAGCTTTCTTT.

This clonotype was observed at least ten times. This sequence joins TRBV7-9 and TRBJ1-1, with TRBD1 as a possible D gene (5 bases). Germline-derived CDR1 and CDR2 are SEHNR and FQNEAQ (reference sequence). This CDR3 is 15 amino acids long. V was pared by 0 bases and J by 0 bases, with 8 bases between. CDR3 nucleotide sequence: TGTGCCAGCAGCTTAGCCGGGACGTTGAACACTGAAGCTTTCTTT. Its translation: CASSLAGTLNTEAFF.

At least ten counts were recorded for this clonotype. DNA of the CDR3: TGTGCCAGCAGTTTTTCTGGTGGGAGTGTAGGAAATGAGCAGTTCTTC. Translation: CASSFSGGSVGNEQFF. The chain carries TRBV6-2 or TRBV6-3 and TRBJ2-1, with D perhaps TRBD2 (5 bases). The CDR3 totals 16 residues. The V end lost 4 bases, the J end lost 7 bases, and 20 bases lay between the germline ends. Germline CDR1 MNHEY, CDR2 SVGEGT.

The chain recombines TRBV7-6 with TRBJ2-1; D unresolved. Trimming left V 5 bases short and J 7 bases short, with 21 bases between. The CDR3 is 16 residues long. The germline V gene encodes CDR1 SGHVS and CDR2 FNYEAQ. The CDR3 nucleotides are TGTGCCAGCAGCCCGGCGAGTGTACCAGGCGGTAATGAGCAGTTCTTC. Its translation: CASSPASVPGGNEQFF.

Many counts were recorded for this clonotype. The J gene is TRBJ2-7, the V gene TRBV7-6, with a possible D match to TRBD2 (6 bases). This CDR3 contains 13 residues. Germline-derived CDR1 and CDR2 are SGHVS and FNYEAQ. V lost 4 bases and J 3 bases, leaving 10 bases between the germline ends. In nucleotides, the CDR3 is TGTGCCAGCAGCTCCGCGCGGGGCTACGAGCAGTACTTC. Encoded protein: CASSSARGYEQYF.

This clonotype was counted ten times or more. This rearrangement joins TRBV11-3 to TRBJ2-3; D perhaps matches TRBD2 (5 bases). Trimming took 5 bases from V and 4 from J, leaving 19 bases between them. The CDR3 totals 16 residues. Germline-derived CDR1 and CDR2 are SGHNT and YENEEA. The CDR3 DNA reads TGTGCCAGCAGCGATCCGACTACCCGCTTGGCAGATACGCAGTATTTT. Translating gives CASSDPTTRLADTQYF.

This clonotype was counted many times. CDR3 in amino acids: CASSLFGSGANVLTF. The CDR3 bases are TGTGCCAGCAGCTTATTCGGCTCTGGGGCCAACGTCCTGACTTTC. This rearrangement joins TRBV7-2 to TRBJ2-6; D remains unclear. The CDR3 is 15 residues long. Trimming shortened V by 2 bases and J by 0 bases, and 5 bases separated the two germline ends. Germline V gives CDR1 SGHTA, CDR2 FQGNSA.

Remarks on this clonotype: This may stem from a read error, because a much larger clone lies one nucleotide away. This chain joins TRBV11-3 and TRBJ2-1; perhaps TRBD2 as D (5 bases). Trimming pared 4 bases from V and 7 bases from J, leaving 20 bases between. Per the germline V gene, CDR1 is SGHNT and CDR2 is YENEEA. This CDR3 has 16 amino acids. CDR3 in DNA: TGTGCCAGCAGCTCTTCCGGGATAGGGAATGGGAATGAGCAGTTCTTC. It encodes CASSSSGIGNGNEQFF.

This clonotype has a handful of counts. This rearrangement joins TRBV15 to TRBJ2-1; 11 bases are shared with TRBD2. From germline, CDR1 is LNHNV and CDR2 YYDKDF (reference sequence). V dropped 5 bases and J dropped 6; count of bases not matched to a gene: 6. CDR3 size: 15 residues. In nucleotides, the CDR3 is TGTGCCACCAGCTATACTAGCGGGAGTTTCAATGAGCAGTTCTTC. Translated: CATSYTSGSFNEQFF.